The present T cell receptor (beta chain) was sequenced within a study of cytomegalovirus exposure and HLA in healthy donors. The wider study: In a later analysis, it was reported that the approximately 110 validation repertoires had been produced on the same platform as the 600 to 850 repertoires belonging to the first cohort. Broader study findings: Reports indicated that the classifier achieved high specificity and sensitivity in diagnosing cytomegalovirus status. The study listed roughly 150 cytomegalovirus-associated TCR beta chains.

Sequencing used immunoSEQ multiplex PCR; TCRdb keeps in-frame clones, though not all of them. This table holds about 160,000 clones, roughly 89% found once. These donors were members of the approximately 120-subject validation cohort, a group separate from the roughly 670-subject first cohort. On this clone itself: Its antigen is unknown.

V shed 4 bases, J shed 1 base, and the junction held 3 bases outside the gene matches. Germline V gene sequence: CDR1 SQVTM, CDR2 ANQGSEA. This CDR3 region has 14 residues. The chain carries TRBV29-1 and TRBJ2-3, with 9 bases identical to TRBD1. The sequencing input was PBMCs. The receptor's source is a man younger than 35 in good health and CMV-seropositive. This CDR3 reads CSVARTGGTDTQYF. CDR3 sequence (DNA): TGCAGCGTTGCCCGGACAGGGGGCACAGATACGCAGTATTTT.